This entry features one TCR beta chain sequence. What it recognizes is unknown. This entry is derived from a study of T cells in lung cancer brain metastases. The germline V and J ends were trimmed by 0 bases and 1 base, with 13 bases remaining between them. This CDR3 is 16 amino acids long. CDR1 and CDR2 (germline): MNHNY, SVGAGI (reference sequence). TCRdb's copy holds only in-frame clones and misses some; the assay was immunoSEQ multiplex PCR. This table holds approximately 4,300 clones, roughly 89% found once. General study points: FFPE DNA fragmentation may have prevented retrieving the complete T cell repertoire.

Input material: tumor tissue from the primary lung tumor. This receptor was taken from a man in his 60s with non-small cell lung cancer. This rearrangement joins TRBV6-6 to TRBJ2-7, with a weak D call TRBD1 (6 bases). The chain's CDR3 is CASSYSLNRESYEQYF. CDR3 bases: TGTGCCAGCAGTTACTCTCTTAACAGGGAATCCTACGAGCAGTACTTC.